This passage covers 27 T cell receptor beta chains from one sample sequenced in a study of T cells after yellow fever vaccination. TCRdb reprocessed the 5' RACE reads with MiXCR, giving one entry per CDR3 protein. Found here are approximately 260,000 distinct CDR3 sequences, over 4.5% of them singletons; the top ten hold about 3.5%. Sequences were derived from CD4+ T cells sorted from PBMCs, sampled on the day of the yellow fever booster vaccination. The receptors were gathered from a man aged 18 to 35 who received the YFV17D yellow fever vaccine.

The chain is built from TRBV6-5 and TRBJ1-5, with TRBD1 as a possible D gene (6 bases). V gave up 5 bases and J gave up 8 bases, with 13 bases separating them. The V gene's germline CDR1 is MNHEY and CDR2 SVGAGI. This CDR3 is built from 13 residues. The CDR3 here is CASSQGWKEPQHF. CDR3 in DNA: TGTGCCAGCAGTCAGGGGTGGAAGGAGCCCCAGCATTTT.

This clonotype was detected ten times or more. This CDR3 reads CASSAVGSGANVLTF. CDR3 in DNA: TGCGCCAGCAGCGCGGTGGGATCTGGGGCCAACGTCCTGACTTTC. The rearrangement links TRBV5-1 to TRBJ2-6; D call uncertain. CDR1 and CDR2 from the germline V gene are SGHRS and YFSETQ. CDR3 length: 15 amino acids. Between the trimmed V and J ends, which lost 4 bases and 1 base, there was a span of 9 bases. The full variable domain, with the rest looked up from reference TRBV5-1 and TRBJ2-6, is KAGVTQTPRYLIKTRGQQVTLSCSPISGHRSVSWYQQTPGQGLQFLFEYFSETQRNKGNFPGRFSGRQFSNSRSEMNVSTLELGDSALYLCASSAVGSGANVLTFGAGSRLTVL.

This clonotype was observed many times. The V and J genes are TRBV6-2 or TRBV6-3 and TRBJ2-7; 7 nucleotides match TRBD2. CDR1 is MNHEY and CDR2 is SVGEGT in the germline V gene. This CDR3 spans 12 amino acids. V shed 3 bases and J 5 bases; nucleotides not matched to a gene: 1. CDR3 loop: CASSYRGDEQYV. The CDR3 nucleotides are TGTGCCAGCAGTTATCGGGGGGACGAGCAGTACGTC.

This clonotype appeared many times. The chain has TRBV2 and TRBJ1-5, with 7 bases that match TRBD1. The CDR3 length is 13 residues. Germline CDR1 SNHLY, CDR2 FYNNEI. V lost 6 bases and J lost 4; bases outside the gene matches: 3. The CDR3 DNA follows: TGTGCCAGCAGGCGGGACAGTAATCAGCCCCAGCATTTT. This codes for CASRRDSNQPQHF.

Only a few counts were recorded for this clonotype. The V call is TRBV20-1, the J call TRBJ2-1; D is perhaps TRBD1 (6 bases). This CDR3 is 11 amino acids long. Germline CDR1 DFQATT, CDR2 SNEGSKA (reference sequence). The V end was cut by 6 bases, the J end by 6 bases, with 9 bases between. CDR3: CSAQGGNEQFF. The CDR3 coding sequence is TGCAGTGCCCAAGGGGGCAATGAGCAGTTCTTC.

There are many counts of this clonotype. The germline gene is not matched at one end of the junction; a read error may be the cause. The rearrangement joins TRBV5-1 to TRBJ2-2; tentatively, D is TRBD2 (5 bases). Germline CDR1 is SGHRS and CDR2 is YFSETQ. The CDR3 has 13 amino acids. The CDR3 region is CASSPGNPGELFF. The CDR3, as DNA: TGCGCCAGCAGCCCCGGGAACCCCGGCGAGCTGTTTTTT.

This clonotype has more than one count but fewer than ten. J is TRBJ2-5 and V is TRBV4-1; D is undetermined. Germline CDR1 is MGHRA and CDR2 is YSYEKL. Trimming stripped 4 bases from V and 4 bases from J, with 10 bases between. The CDR3 is 13 amino acids. CDR3 coding DNA: TGCGCCAGCAGCCCAGCCGCCCCAGAGACCCAGTACTTC. This gives the protein CASSPAAPETQYF.

This clonotype has a count of ten or more. The chain has TRBV9 and TRBJ2-1; 12 nucleotides align to TRBD1. The germline gives CDR1 SGDLS, CDR2 YYNGEE. This CDR3 spans 18 amino acids. J gave up 5 bases and V 0 bases, and 9 bases lay outside the gene matches. The CDR3 region has the DNA TGTGCCAGCAGCGTAGGTCATGGGGGACAGGGGGCGCACAATGAGCAGTTCTTC. Protein sequence: CASSVGHGGQGAHNEQFF.

This clonotype was counted a few times. The chain is built from TRBV20-1 and TRBJ2-3; D assignment may be TRBD1 or TRBD2 (5 bases each). Germline lookup yields CDR1 DFQATT and CDR2 SNEGSKA (reference sequence). This CDR3 has 14 residues. Trimming left V 3 bases short and J 3 bases short, with 13 bases between. The chain's CDR3 is CSARWGPGTDTQYF. The CDR3 coding sequence is TGCAGTGCTAGGTGGGGCCCGGGAACAGATACGCAGTATTTT.

This clonotype came up a few times. This sequence joins TRBV19 and TRBJ2-2, with unresolved D. Trimming shortened V by 2 bases and J by 1 base, and 2 bases separated the two germline ends. Germline assignment: CDR1 LNHDA and CDR2 SQIVND (reference sequence). The CDR3 sequence is 13 residues long. The CDR3 sequence: CASSIMNTGELFF. CDR3 nucleotides: TGTGCCAGTAGTATAATGAACACCGGGGAGCTGTTTTTT.

Ten or more counts support this clonotype. The chain links TRBV29-1 to TRBJ2-5; D is unclear. Looked up from germline, CDR1 is SQVTM and CDR2 is ANQGSEA. The V end was cut by 4 bases, the J end by 1 base, with 4 bases between. The CDR3 totals 11 residues. DNA for the CDR3: TGCAGCGTTGGCGTCCAAGAGACCCAGTACTTC. Its protein product is CSVGVQETQYF.

Concerning this clonotype itself: A much more abundant neighbour one base away suggests this may be a read error. DNA of the CDR3: TGCGCCATCAGCCAAGAGGGGGGGTGGAATGAGCAGTTCTTC. As protein: CAISQEGGWNEQFF. J is TRBJ2-1 and V is TRBV4-3; a weak D match, TRBD2 (7 bases). Per germline, CDR1 LGHNA and CDR2 YSLEER. The CDR3 has 14 amino acids.

The chain joins TRBV6-5 to TRBJ1-3; no firm D call. Germline values: CDR1 MNHEY, CDR2 SVGAGI. The CDR3 extends over 18 amino acids. Trimming pared 0 bases from V and 0 bases from J, leaving 15 bases between. The CDR3 DNA reads as TGTGCCAGCAGTTACTCCACTTCTCCTGGTCTCTCTGGAAACACCATATATTTT. Amino acid sequence: CASSYSTSPGLSGNTIYF.

This clonotype occurred a few times. J is TRBJ2-4 and V is TRBV7-2, with D uncertain. Per the germline V gene, CDR1 is SGHTA and CDR2 is FQGNSA. V was pared by 2 bases and J by 0 bases, with 14 bases between. This CDR3 spans 17 amino acids. CDR3 bases: TGTGCCAGCAGCTTACTTGGCGCAGGTCTAGCCAAAAACATTCAGTACTTC. This gives the protein CASSLLGAGLAKNIQYF.

This clonotype came up many times. The chain uses TRBV12-3 or TRBV12-4 and TRBJ1-1; 7 bases line up with TRBD1. The CDR3 loop spans 15 amino acids. Trimming took 6 bases from V and 1 from J; bases not matched to a gene: 8. CDR3 DNA sequence: TGTGCCAGCAGGGAAGACAGGGTAGGGAACACTGAAGCTTTCTTT. The encoded protein is CASREDRVGNTEAFF.

This clonotype showed up many times. Here the CDR3 reads CASSGQAGELFF. The CDR3 nucleotides read TGTGCCAGCAGTGGACAGGCCGGGGAGCTGTTTTTT. The chain is built from TRBV6-5 and TRBJ2-2; 7 bases are a match to TRBD1. The germline V gene has CDR1 MNHEY and CDR2 SVGAGI. V lost 5 bases, J lost 6 bases, and 0 bases stayed unmatched. The length of the CDR3 is 12 residues.

This clonotype occurred a few times. The chain uses TRBV7-2 and TRBJ1-6, with 10 nucleotides matching TRBD1. After removal of 5 bases from V and 10 bases from J, the junction contained 5 bases not matched to a gene. The CDR3 contains 14 residues. The germline gives CDR1 SGHTA, CDR2 FQGNSA. The CDR3 sequence: CASSTGTGVSPLHF. The DNA of the CDR3 is TGTGCCAGCAGCACCGGGACAGGGGTCTCACCCCTCCACTTT.

This clonotype was found a few times. The chain uses TRBV24-1 and TRBJ2-3; 10 positions match TRBD1. The CDR3 extends over 16 amino acids. Unmatched junction bases numbered 5, after V lost 3 bases and J lost 3 bases. Germline CDR1 reads KGHDR; CDR2 reads SFDVKD. CDR3 nucleotides: TGTGCCACCAGTGATCCTGGACAGGGGGGTACAGATACGCAGTATTTT. It is translated as CATSDPGQGGTDTQYF.

A few counts support this clonotype. The J gene is TRBJ2-3, the V gene TRBV29-1, with TRBD2 matching 7 bases. There are 13 residues in the CDR3. In germline, CDR1 is SQVTM, CDR2 ANQGSEA. The V gene end was trimmed by 5 bases and the J gene end by 1 base; junction bases not matched to a gene: 3. CDR3 sequence (DNA): TGCAGCGTTCAGCGGGGTGGCACAGATACGCAGTATTTT. Translating gives CSVQRGGTDTQYF.

The chain joins TRBV4-3 to TRBJ2-7; D gene uncertain. The V gene's germline CDR1 is LGHNA and CDR2 YSLEER. Trimming removed 2 bases from V and 5 bases from J, with 13 bases in between. The CDR3 extends over 14 amino acids. CDR3 in amino acids: CASSQLSWSHEQYF. DNA for the CDR3: TGCGCCAGCAGCCAACTGTCGTGGTCCCACGAGCAGTACTTC.

This clonotype turned up a few times. This chain joins TRBV5-6 and TRBJ2-5, with D uncertain. The CDR3 runs 14 residues. V dropped 3 bases and J dropped 4 bases, with 13 bases sitting between them. Germline CDR1 reads SGHDT; CDR2 reads YYEEEE. The CDR3 spells CASSSSASGETQYF. The CDR3 coding sequence is TGTGCCAGCAGCTCCAGTGCCTCGGGAGAGACCCAGTACTTC.

This clonotype was found many times. The rearrangement links TRBV4-1 to TRBJ2-7; 10 nucleotides line up with TRBD2. Germline V gives CDR1 MGHRA, CDR2 YSYEKL. There are 15 residues in the CDR3. V was clipped by 4 bases and J by 4 bases; unmatched bases: 7. CDR3 residues: CASSRQGSGGYEQYF. CDR3 sequence (DNA): TGCGCCAGCAGCCGTCAAGGTAGCGGGGGGTACGAGCAGTACTTC.

A few counts support this clonotype. V and J are TRBV6-5 and TRBJ2-3, with 8 bases aligning to TRBD2. The V and J ends lost 3 bases and 0 bases, in that order; junction bases with no gene match: 5. The CDR3 length is 16 residues. The germline CDR1 and CDR2 sequences are MNHEY and SVGAGI. DNA of the CDR3: TGTGCCAGCAGTTATCATAGCGGGGTGAGCACAGATACGCAGTATTTT. Amino acid sequence: CASSYHSGVSTDTQYF.

This clonotype was detected many times. This chain joins TRBV7-9 and TRBJ2-7; D possibly corresponds to TRBD2 (6 bases). CDR3 length: 12 amino acids. Germline V gene data show CDR1 as SEHNR and CDR2 as FQNEAQ (reference sequence). CDR3 nucleotides: TGTGACTCAGGGCAGGGAGGCTACGAGCAGTACTTC. Translated, it gives CDSGQGGYEQYF.

This chain links TRBV7-8 with TRBJ2-6; 7 bases are shared with TRBD1. The germline gives CDR1 SGHVS, CDR2 FQNEAQ. This CDR3 has 19 residues. After removal of 2 bases from V and 0 bases from J, the junction contained 10 bases not matched to a gene. The CDR3 protein is CASSLPGGGQFSGANVLTF. CDR3 sequence (DNA): TGTGCCAGCAGCTTACCCGGTGGGGGACAGTTCTCTGGGGCCAACGTCCTGACTTTC.

This clonotype was detected a few times. The rearrangement uses TRBV2 and TRBJ2-3, with TRBD1 matching over 8 bases. V shed 4 bases, J shed 5 bases, and the junction held 5 bases outside the gene matches. There are 14 residues in the CDR3. CDR1 is SNHLY and CDR2 is FYNNEI in the germline V gene. The CDR3 DNA sequence: TGTGCCAGCAGTGGGGAGACAGGGGAAGATACGCAGTATTTT. Amino acid sequence: CASSGETGEDTQYF.

Ten or more counts support this clonotype. This chain links TRBV5-1 with TRBJ1-1; TRBD1 matches at 7 bases. Per germline, CDR1 SGHRS and CDR2 YFSETQ. This CDR3 has 13 residues. V was clipped by 4 bases and J by 7 bases; unmatched bases: 7. CDR3 sequence: CASSHRGLNEAFF. CDR3 nucleotide sequence: TGCGCCAGCAGCCACAGGGGCCTTAATGAAGCTTTCTTT.